This entry concerns a single T cell receptor beta chain. It lacks a known antigen. Nothing much larger sits one base from this clone, and base qualities are not available. Sequencing of TCR beta CDR3 regions was done on the immunoSEQ platform at survey depth. The QIAamp DNA micro kit was used to extract genomic DNA from every cultured and uncultured CD8+ T cell population. As for how the authors treated the data: Samples with under 5,000 productive reads were excluded, and this exclusion removed about 7% of the roughly 75 HIV peptide-stimulated cultures. A MANAFEST web app trimmed sequences to CDR3 and removed nonproductive sequences, CDR3s under 5 amino acids, and those not starting C or ending F/W. For a clonotype to count as antigen-specific, the clonotype had to expand relative to the no-peptide control in at least 2 of 3 replicates at FDR 0.01, and only within one epitope family. In addition, a specific clonotype needed a frequency at least fivefold higher than in wells stimulated with peptides from other epitope families. Drawn from immuneACCESS, this table holds only the in-frame rearrangements with V and J called that TCRdb kept. Clones are partly lost; checked studies trace under half to an unresolved V gene and leave the rest unexplained. That table supplies the V and J calls and clone size; D and trimming were determined from the DNA. This sample holds roughly 4,900 clones; 66% were observed only once. The ten largest clonotypes hold around 43% of the sample.

These data come from a study of CD8 T cell repertoires and HIV-1 epitope variants (dated by TCRdb to about 2020). For the study in its entirety: In separate culture wells, T cells were stimulated with each of twenty-five peptides that represented autologous and known Gag and Nef epitope variants. Cultures were maintained for nine to eleven days in IMDM with gentamicin, and half-media changes adding IL-2, IL-7 and IL-15 were performed on days 3 and 7. Tested epitopes included three Gag epitope families and Nef HW9 and YT9. A total of 83 T cell cultures were run, with each culture condition performed in triplicate except for one peptide, which was performed in duplicate. An aliquot of 1M T cells was saved as an uncultured baseline condition, separate from the roughly 80 T cell cultures. The control conditions were a CMV, EBV and flu peptide pool, the Ebola AY9 epitope as a negative control, and a well with no peptide. T cells were enriched using the EasySep Human T Cell Enrichment Kit and then co-cultured with an equal number of autologous T cell-negative cells acting as antigen-presenting cells.

Study-wide conclusions, independent of this receptor: Of the nine antigen-specific TCR beta clonotypes identified, five to seven appeared cross-reactive for autologous or known escape epitope variants. About five clonotypes recognized the Nef KF9 family and one clonotype recognized the HW9 family, while no responses to the TAALDMSHF plasma variant were seen. The assay identified only TCR beta chains and indicated proliferation to antigen, not T cell function or cytokine profile.

The EasySep Human CD8+ T Cell Enrichment Kit was used on day 10 to isolate CD8+ T cells from every culture. The CDR3 has 16 amino acids, counting the end cysteine and phenylalanine. The DNA shown is the 48-base CDR3, in frame from base 1. Sequences MGHRA (CDR1) and YSYEKL (CDR2) are obtained from the germline V gene. Trimming leaves V shorter by 3 bases and J shorter by 2 bases, with the junction holding 4 bases beyond the gene matches. The TCR originated in a male donor with HIV. Rearrangement joined TRBV4-1 to TRBJ2-2, and 9 bases in between align with TRBD1. Sequencing used cultured CD8+ T cells derived from PBMCs. The DNA sequence is TGCGCCAGCAGCCAGGTGACAGGGGGAAACACCGGGGAGCTGTTTTTT. Its protein reads: CASSQVTGGNTGELFF.